The rows below give T cell receptor beta chains drawn from one sample of a study of T cell changes during pregnancy in multiple sclerosis. TCRdb's copy holds only in-frame clones and misses some; the assay was immunoSEQ multiplex PCR. The repertoire holds roughly 42,000 clones, with roughly nine tenths as singletons. Sample: CD4+ T cells from peripheral blood mononuclear cells, taken in the first trimester of pregnancy. The receptors stem from a female donor with multiple sclerosis, enrolled in a pregnancy study. CDR3s include the opening cysteine and the closing phenylalanine or tryptophan. The order of the fields is D gene, V gene, J gene, CDR3 protein, CDR3 DNA. D genes are given only for firm matches.

D gene: TRBD1
V gene: TRBV7-8
J gene: TRBJ1-5
CDR3 protein: CASRTGSNQPQHF
CDR3 DNA: TGTGCCAGCAGGACAGGGAGCAATCAGCCCCAGCATTTT

D gene: TRBD2
V gene: TRBV30
J gene: TRBJ2-2
CDR3 protein: CAWSWVLAGGGDTGELFF
CDR3 DNA: TGTGCCTGGAGCTGGGTACTAGCGGGAGGTGGGGACACCGGGGAGCTGTTTTTT

D gene: -
V gene: TRBV6-1
J gene: TRBJ1-1
CDR3 protein: CASSGGRLTEAFF
CDR3 DNA: TGTGCCAGCAGTGGAGGCCGGCTCACTGAAGCTTTCTTT

D gene: TRBD2
V gene: TRBV5-1
J gene: TRBJ2-3
CDR3 protein: CASSLEAGAQYF
CDR3 DNA: TGCGCCAGCAGCTTGGAGGCGGGAGCGCAGTATTTT

D gene: -
V gene: TRBV2
J gene: TRBJ2-7
CDR3 protein: CASTTDSYEQYF
CDR3 DNA: TGTGCCAGCACGACGGACAGCTACGAGCAGTACTTC

D gene: TRBD2
V gene: TRBV5-1
J gene: TRBJ2-3
CDR3 protein: CASSSVRLADTDTQYF
CDR3 DNA: TGCGCCAGCAGCTCGGTGAGACTAGCGGACACAGATACGCAGTATTTT

D gene: TRBD1
V gene: TRBV5-1
J gene: TRBJ2-3
CDR3 protein: CASSNPTGLTDTQYF
CDR3 DNA: TGCGCCAGCAGTAACCCGACAGGGCTCACAGATACGCAGTATTTT

D gene: -
V gene: TRBV6-1
J gene: TRBJ1-5
CDR3 protein: CASSEHEQMKPQHF
CDR3 DNA: TGTGCCAGCAGTGAACACGAACAGATGAAGCCCCAGCATTTT

D gene: TRBD1
V gene: TRBV4-2
J gene: TRBJ2-7
CDR3 protein: CASSQETGYYEQYF
CDR3 DNA: TGTGCCAGCAGCCAAGAGACAGGGTACTACGAGCAGTACTTC

D gene: TRBD2
V gene: TRBV19
J gene: TRBJ2-3
CDR3 protein: CASSIEAGVPSTDTQYF
CDR3 DNA: TGTGCCAGTAGTATAGAGGCGGGAGTGCCCTCCACAGATACGCAGTATTTT